This is a list of T cell receptor beta chains from one sample in a study of shared clonotypes between healthy human individuals. Generated by immunoSEQ multiplex PCR, the TCRdb table keeps only in-frame clones and is missing some. This table has about 480,000 clones, about four fifths appearing once. The sequenced sample consisted of PBMCs. Receptors were obtained from a woman in her thirties or forties in good health. Some clones in this sample may be carry-over from other donors' samples. CDR3s include the opening cysteine and the closing phenylalanine or tryptophan. The D gene is left open where the match is weak. Not all rows give a size; the values are once, few, many and, for expanded clones, a class.

clone size,V gene,J gene,D gene,CDR3 protein,CDR3 DNA
-,TRBV11-2,TRBJ2-7,-,CASSLTATSEQYF,TGTGCCAGCAGCTTAACTGCCACGAGCGAGCAGTACTTC
-,TRBV6-1,TRBJ1-6,-,CASSEAWTESPLHF,TGTGCCAGCAGTGAAGCCTGGACAGAGTCACCCCTCCACTTT
-,TRBV5-4,TRBJ2-5,-,CASSLAAVEETQYF,TGTGCCAGCAGCCTTGCAGCCGTCGAAGAGACCCAGTACTTC
-,TRBV18,TRBJ1-5,-,CASSPGQYNQPQHF,TGTGCCAGCTCACCTGGGCAGTACAATCAGCCCCAGCATTTT
-,TRBV28,TRBJ1-5,-,CASLVGGQVGNQPQHF,TGTGCCAGCCTTGTCGGGGGCCAAGTAGGCAATCAGCCCCAGCATTTT
once,TRBV19,TRBJ2-1,-,CASTTGTARMANEQFF,TGTGCCAGTACCACCGGGACTGCCCGTATGGCCAATGAGCAGTTCTTC
-,TRBV7-6,TRBJ2-7,TRBD2,CASSPSGTSGLSSYEQYF,TGTGCCAGCAGCCCATCCGGGACTAGCGGGTTAAGCTCCTACGAGCAGTACTTC
-,TRBV2,TRBJ1-2,-,CASTLTPHYGYTF,TGTGCCAGCACCTTGACACCCCATTATGGCTACACCTTC
-,TRBV5-1,TRBJ1-3,-,CASSDTGSGNTIYF,TGCGCCAGCAGCGATACAGGGTCTGGAAACACCATATATTTT
few,TRBV9,TRBJ2-1,TRBD2,CASSKSGSGYNEQFF,TGTGCCAGCAGCAAAAGCGGGAGTGGCTACAATGAGCAGTTCTTC
once,TRBV9,TRBJ2-1,TRBD2,CASSVGGHGGRFNEQFF,TGTGCCAGCAGCGTAGGCGGGCATGGCGGGAGGTTCAATGAGCAGTTCTTC
-,TRBV6-1,TRBJ2-1,-,CASSETEYNEQFF,TGTGCCAGCAGTGAAACGGAATACAATGAGCAGTTCTTC
once,TRBV9,TRBJ1-3,-,CASRGAGTGGNTIYF,TGTGCCAGCAGGGGGGCAGGGACCGGAGGAAACACCATATATTTT
once,TRBV28,TRBJ2-3,TRBD2,CASKTGGGTPTDTQYF,TGTGCCAGCAAGACAGGCGGGGGGACTCCAACAGATACGCAGTATTTT
-,TRBV6-5,TRBJ1-1,-,CASMLGTEAFF,TGTGCCAGCATGTTGGGGACTGAAGCTTTCTTT
-,TRBV15,TRBJ1-1,TRBD1,CATSRDRAGTEAFF,TGTGCCACCAGCAGGGACAGGGCGGGCACTGAAGCTTTCTTT
many,TRBV27,TRBJ2-7,TRBD1,CASRLGTGSSYEQYF,TGTGCCAGCAGGCTCGGGACAGGGAGCTCCTACGAGCAGTACTTC
-,TRBV9,TRBJ1-2,-,CASSYAPYGNYGYTF,TGTGCCAGCAGCTACGCCCCCTACGGGAACTATGGCTACACCTTC
few,TRBV9,TRBJ2-1,TRBD2,CASNVAGEPLNEQFF,TGTGCCAGCAACGTAGCGGGGGAGCCTCTTAATGAGCAGTTCTTC
many,TRBV5-1,TRBJ1-3,-,CASSLGTGFKGNTIYF,TGCGCCAGCAGCTTGGGAACAGGGTTCAAGGGAAACACCATATATTTT
once,TRBV18,TRBJ1-2,-,CASSLTRDGNYGYTF,TGTGCCAGCTCACTAACCCGGGACGGCAACTATGGCTACACCTTC
-,TRBV7-2,TRBJ2-7,-,CASSAGTPPIYEQYF,TGTGCCAGCAGCGCGGGGACCCCGCCTATCTACGAGCAGTACTTC
-,TRBV5-4,TRBJ2-7,TRBD2,CASSLVGASGSYEQYF,TGTGCCAGCAGCTTGGTCGGGGCTAGCGGGAGCTACGAGCAGTACTTC
-,TRBV30,TRBJ2-2,-,CAWSVLLDWPGELFF,TGTGCCTGGAGTGTACTGTTAGACTGGCCCGGGGAGCTGTTTTTT
many,TRBV28,TRBJ1-1,TRBD1,CASRGDRDGAFF,TGTGCCAGCAGGGGAGACAGGGATGGAGCTTTCTTT
-,TRBV6-1,TRBJ1-1,-,CASATVLNTEAFF,TGTGCCAGCGCGACGGTTCTGAACACTGAAGCTTTCTTT
-,TRBV28,TRBJ2-7,TRBD1,CASKRQGASYEQYF,TGTGCCAGCAAAAGACAGGGGGCTTCCTACGAGCAGTACTTC
-,TRBV7-2,TRBJ1-2,-,CASSNYRQSKDGYTF,TGTGCCAGCAGCAACTATCGACAGAGCAAAGATGGCTACACCTTC
-,TRBV10-3,TRBJ2-3,-,CAIKGGGEIGDTQYF,TGTGCCATCAAGGGGGGCGGGGAGATCGGAGATACGCAGTATTTT
-,TRBV18,TRBJ2-3,TRBD1,CASSPPTPGQGLTDTQYF,TGTGCCAGCTCACCACCAACTCCGGGACAGGGGCTCACAGATACGCAGTATTTT
few,TRBV5-1,TRBJ2-3,TRBD2,CASSLGPSGSTTDTQYF,TGCGCCAGCAGCTTGGGTCCTAGCGGGAGCACTACAGATACGCAGTATTTT
-,TRBV2,TRBJ2-7,TRBD1,CASRRDRNYEQYF,TGTGCCAGCAGAAGGGACAGGAACTACGAGCAGTACTTC
-,TRBV2,TRBJ2-3,TRBD2,CASRPRTSGTDTQYF,TGTGCCAGCCGACCCAGGACTAGCGGCACAGATACGCAGTATTTT
-,TRBV19,TRBJ2-7,-,CASKARAGISYEQYF,TGTGCCAGTAAAGCGAGGGCGGGGATCTCCTACGAGCAGTACTTC
-,TRBV5-6,TRBJ2-5,-,CASSFGGAPETQYF,TGTGCCAGCAGCTTTGGGGGGGCTCCAGAGACCCAGTACTTC